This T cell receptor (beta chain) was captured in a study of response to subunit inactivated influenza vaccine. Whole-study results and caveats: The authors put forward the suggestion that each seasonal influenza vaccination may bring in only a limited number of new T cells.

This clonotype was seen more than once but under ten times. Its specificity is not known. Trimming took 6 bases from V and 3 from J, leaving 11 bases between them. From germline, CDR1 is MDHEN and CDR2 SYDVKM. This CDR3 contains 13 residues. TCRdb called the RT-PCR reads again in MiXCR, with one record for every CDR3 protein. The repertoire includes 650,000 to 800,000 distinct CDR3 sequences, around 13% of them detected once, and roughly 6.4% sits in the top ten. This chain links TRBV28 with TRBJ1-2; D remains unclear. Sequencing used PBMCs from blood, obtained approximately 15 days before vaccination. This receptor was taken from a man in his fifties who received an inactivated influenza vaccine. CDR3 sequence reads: CASSIQDHYGYTF. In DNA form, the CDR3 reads TGTGCCAGCAGCATCCAGGATCACTATGGCTACACCTTC.